The source of this T cell receptor (beta chain) is a study of OX40 agonist ivuxolimab in advanced cancers. Turning to the study itself: In this cohort, patients received ivuxolimab, an agonistic anti-OX40 (CD134) antibody. Every 2 weeks, ivuxolimab was infused into the patients intravenously at between 0.01 and 10 mg/kg. Previous treatment with anti-PD-1, anti-PD-L1 or anti-CTLA-4 therapy was allowed; approximately 40% had received some.

Enrollment shut out patients with autoimmune disease history or systemic immunosuppression. TCRdb's table, derived via immunoSEQ multiplex PCR, lists solely in-frame clones and lacks some. The table shows 20,000 to 25,000 clones, with 85% to 90% occurring only once. The CDR3 consists of 20 residues. The V and J ends lost 5 bases and 0 bases, in that order; junction bases with no gene match: 17. Germline-derived CDR1 and CDR2 are SNHLY and FYNNEI. The V gene is TRBV2, the J gene TRBJ2-1, with 9 nucleotides matching TRBD2. The sequencing used CD4+ or CD8+ T cells sorted from blood, collected in a trial of the OX40 agonist ivuxolimab. The TCR originated in an adult with an advanced solid tumor such as melanoma, head and neck, liver or kidney cancer. CDR3 DNA: TGTGCCAGCAGTTTTAGAGCGGGGGGAGAACTCCTGAGCTCCTACAATGAGCAGTTCTTC. Its translation: CASSFRAGGELLSSYNEQFF.